Following are 28 T cell receptor beta chains from one sample sequenced in a study of blood T cell repertoires in COVID-19. TCRdb keeps only in-frame clones here, not all; method: immunoSEQ multiplex PCR. The repertoire includes fewer than 250,000 clones, about 87% of them detected once, and approximately 3% sits in the top ten. The material sequenced was peripheral blood. These receptors were taken from a man aged 60 to 75 with acute or convalescent COVID-19.

The chain couples TRBV29-1 to TRBJ2-7, with 7 nucleotides matching TRBD1. CDR1 is SQVTM, CDR2 ANQGSEA, per germline. Trimming removed 6 bases from V and 5 bases from J; junction bases left unmatched: 10. This CDR3 has 13 amino acids. The CDR3 DNA reads as TGCAGCGTAGCAGCCGGGACAGCGAACGAGCAGTACTTC. Translating gives CSVAAGTANEQYF.

The rearrangement links TRBV7-6 to TRBJ2-1; 12 bases align to TRBD2. The V segment lost 4 bases and the J segment 7 bases; nucleotides outside the gene matches: 11. This CDR3 region has 17 residues. Germline V gives CDR1 SGHVS, CDR2 FNYEAQ. CDR3 nucleotide sequence: TGTGCCAGCAGCTCCCGGGCTAGCGGGGGGGCTTCAAATGAGCAGTTCTTC. Encoded protein: CASSSRASGGASNEQFF.

The chain employs TRBV27 and TRBJ2-2, with TRBD1 identical over 9 bases. Looked up from germline, CDR1 is MNHEY and CDR2 is SMNVEV (reference sequence). Losses at the gene ends were 3 bases for V and 6 bases for J; bases not matched to a gene: 5. The CDR3 runs 15 residues. The CDR3 coding sequence is TGTGCCAGCAGTTTTTGGGACAGGGAGGCCGGGGAGCTGTTTTTT. This codes for CASSFWDREAGELFF.

This chain joins TRBV2 and TRBJ1-2; 9 bases map to TRBD1. From germline, CDR1 is SNHLY and CDR2 FYNNEI. This CDR3 spans 17 amino acids. J was trimmed by 3 bases and V by 6 bases; bases with no gene match: 14. CDR3 residues: CASSTPVGQGSDYGYTF. The DNA of the CDR3 is TGTGCCAGCAGCACCCCCGTTGGACAGGGGAGCGACTATGGCTACACCTTC.

This rearrangement joins TRBV5-3 to TRBJ1-4, with D possibly matching TRBD1 (5 bases). Being an ORF, TRBV5-3 has a function that is uncertain. This CDR3 contains 17 residues. Deletions cut 0 bases from V and 4 bases from J, with 16 bases between. CDR3 loop: CARSLGDGREINEKLFF. DNA for the CDR3: TGTGCCAGAAGCTTGGGGGACGGGCGGGAAATTAATGAAAAACTGTTTTTT.

The chain uses TRBV18 and TRBJ1-2, with D possibly TRBD1 on 5 matching bases. The germline V gene encodes CDR1 KGHSH and CDR2 LQKENI. V lost 3 bases and J 3 bases, leaving 14 bases between the germline ends. The CDR3 runs 15 residues. The chain's CDR3 is CASSPRLGGDYGYTF. CDR3 sequence (DNA): TGTGCCAGCTCACCCCGGTTGGGGGGGGACTATGGCTACACCTTC.

The rearrangement joins TRBV19 to TRBJ1-1, with TRBD1 matching 8 bases. Germline CDR1 is LNHDA and CDR2 is SQIVND (reference sequence). The V gene end was trimmed by 4 bases and the J gene end by 4 bases; junction bases not matched to a gene: 5. This CDR3 has 14 amino acids. The CDR3 protein is CASSNTGGSTEAFF. As DNA, the CDR3 is TGTGCCAGTAGTAACACAGGGGGGAGCACTGAAGCTTTCTTT.

This clone was counted a few times. This chain uses TRBV18 with TRBJ1-5; 11 positions agree with TRBD1. The CDR3 loop spans 16 amino acids. With 3 bases clipped from V and 6 bases from J, the junction kept 7 bases outside the gene matches. Germline assignment: CDR1 KGHSH and CDR2 LQKENI. CDR3 DNA sequence: TGTGCCAGCTCACCGAGGACAGGGGGCAGGGTTCAGCCCCAGCATTTT. Its protein is CASSPRTGGRVQPQHF.

V and J are TRBV3-1 (or the pseudogene TRBV3-2) and TRBJ2-7, with 7 nucleotides matching TRBD1. The V segment lost 4 bases and the J segment 1 base; nucleotides outside the gene matches: 7. This CDR3 is 15 amino acids long. Germline V CDR1 and CDR2: LGHDT, YNNKEL (reference sequence). The CDR3 sequence is CASSLRPGQSYEQYF. In DNA, the CDR3 is TGTGCCAGCAGCCTTCGACCGGGACAGTCCTACGAGCAGTACTTC.

The chain links TRBV19 to TRBJ1-5; perhaps TRBD1 as D (5 bases). The V gene's germline CDR1 is LNHDA and CDR2 SQIVND (reference sequence). Trimming took off 3 bases at V and 0 bases at J, with 9 bases between the two ends. The CDR3 extends over 15 amino acids. The CDR3 protein is CASSMGGISNQPQHF. In nucleotides, the CDR3 is TGTGCCAGTAGTATGGGGGGGATTAGCAATCAGCCCCAGCATTTT.

This CDR3 is CASSLKVRDNEQYF. Here the CDR3 DNA reads TGTGCCAGCAGTTTAAAGGTGAGGGACAACGAGCAGTACTTC. V and J are TRBV2 and TRBJ2-7, with D tentatively TRBD1 (6 bases). The CDR3 length is 14 residues. The V end was cut by 5 bases, the J end by 5 bases, with 16 bases between. CDR1 is SNHLY and CDR2 is FYNNEI in the germline V gene. Full variable domain (remainder filled in from reference TRBV2 and TRBJ2-7): EPEVTQTPSHQVTQMGQEVILRCVPISNHLYFYWYRQILGQKVEFLVSFYNNEISEKSEIFDDQFSVERPDGSNFTLKIRSTKLEDSAMYFCASSLKVRDNEQYFGPGTRLTVT.

The rearrangement uses TRBV19 and TRBJ2-3; 12 nucleotides match TRBD2. The CDR3 sequence is 16 residues long. CDR1 LNHDA and CDR2 SQIVND come from the germline V gene (reference sequence). The V segment lost 4 bases and the J segment 2 bases; nucleotides outside the gene matches: 4. The CDR3 loop reads CASSTTSGRTTDTQYF. CDR3 in DNA: TGTGCCAGTAGTACGACTAGCGGGAGAACCACAGATACGCAGTATTTT.

The V gene is TRBV12-3 or TRBV12-4, the J gene TRBJ2-2, with D tentatively TRBD1 (5 bases). The CDR3 loop spans 13 amino acids. Trimming took off 4 bases at V and 7 bases at J, with 10 bases between the two ends. The CDR3 sequence is CASSSLRGGELFF. The CDR3 region has the DNA TGTGCCAGCAGTTCGCTTAGGGGCGGGGAGCTGTTTTTT.

The chain couples TRBV5-1 to TRBJ2-3; tentative D call: TRBD2 (6 bases). The length of the CDR3 is 15 residues. The germline V gene encodes CDR1 SGHRS and CDR2 YFSETQ. Trimming stripped 3 bases from V and 6 bases from J, with 17 bases between. The CDR3: CASSWRGDPSDTQYF. CDR3 DNA: TGCGCCAGCAGCTGGCGGGGAGACCCGTCCGATACGCAGTATTTT.

In its sample, this clone was seen once. The CDR3 DNA follows: TGTGCCAGCAGCCAAGAAATAGGGGGCGCGTATGGCTACACCTTC. It codes for CASSQEIGGAYGYTF. The chain couples TRBV14 to TRBJ1-2, with 7 nucleotides matching TRBD1. J gave up 5 bases and V 0 bases, and 6 bases lay outside the gene matches. Germline CDR1 reads SGHDN; CDR2 reads FVKESK. The CDR3 covers 15 residues.

The rearrangement uses TRBV24-1 and TRBJ2-5; TRBD2 matches at 8 bases. The length of the CDR3 is 15 residues. The junction had 3 bases not matched to a gene; V was cut back by 3 bases and J by 1 base. Looked up from germline, CDR1 is KGHDR and CDR2 is SFDVKD. CDR3 sequence reads: CATSDHGGGQETQYF. The CDR3 nucleotides read TGTGCCACCAGTGATCACGGGGGGGGCCAAGAGACCCAGTACTTC.

The chain recombines TRBV9 with TRBJ2-5, with 8 positions matching TRBD2. The CDR3 spans 14 residues. CDR1 is SGDLS and CDR2 is YYNGEE in the germline V gene. Trimming took 6 bases from V and 5 from J; bases not matched to a gene: 9. CDR3 sequence: CASNPSGGGETQYF. CDR3 sequence (DNA): TGTGCCAGCAATCCAAGCGGGGGAGGGGAGACCCAGTACTTC.

CDR3 residues: CASSSPGLFNYGYTF. CDR3 in DNA: TGTGCCAGCAGTTCCCCCGGACTTTTTAACTATGGCTACACCTTC. This chain links TRBV6-5 with TRBJ1-2; D ambiguous. Germline lookup yields CDR1 MNHEY and CDR2 SVGAGI. V was shortened by 4 bases and J by 1 base, with 13 bases between the two germline ends. The CDR3 contains 15 residues.

The genes are TRBV19 and TRBJ2-7; possible D gene TRBD2, 6 bases. The CDR3 runs to 16 residues. With 4 bases removed from V and 1 base from J, the gap between germline ends came to 17 bases. Germline assignment: CDR1 LNHDA and CDR2 SQIVND (reference sequence). The CDR3 DNA is TGTGCCAGTAGTACTTCCCCCGGGGGAACTTCCTACGAGCAGTACTTC. Its translation is CASSTSPGGTSYEQYF.

V is TRBV6-1 and J is TRBJ1-4, with a weak D call TRBD1 (5 bases). The CDR3 runs 18 residues. Germline values: CDR1 MNHNS, CDR2 SASEGT. Trimming left V 4 bases short and J 0 bases short, with 18 bases between. The CDR3 sequence is CASSGTRPRQSTNEKLFF. The CDR3 DNA is TGTGCCAGCAGTGGGACTAGGCCTAGACAGTCAACTAATGAAAAACTGTTTTTT.

CDR3 amino acids: CASSSGGTDQPQHF. DNA for the CDR3: TGTGCCAGCAGTTCCGGAGGGACGGATCAGCCCCAGCATTTT. The chain couples TRBV7-9 to TRBJ1-5; a weak D match, TRBD1 (5 bases). This CDR3 has 14 residues. CDR1 is SEHNR, CDR2 FQNEAQ, per germline (reference sequence). V was clipped by 6 bases and J by 5 bases, with 14 bases between them.

The V and J genes are TRBV6-5 and TRBJ1-2; 8 nucleotides line up with TRBD1. Germline loops: CDR1 MNHEY, CDR2 SVGAGI. The CDR3 runs to 13 residues. Trimming took 6 bases from V and 8 from J; bases not matched to a gene: 8. CDR3 DNA sequence: TGTGCCAGCAGAGCCGGGACAGGTCCCGGCTACACCTTC. Translated, it gives CASRAGTGPGYTF.

This chain connects TRBV20-1 to TRBJ1-2, with D tentatively TRBD1 (6 bases). The CDR3 sequence is 13 residues long. V was clipped by 3 bases and J by 2 bases, with 10 bases between them. In germline, CDR1 is DFQATT, CDR2 SNEGSKA (reference sequence). CDR3 nucleotide sequence: TGCAGTGCTAGTTGGCAGGGGAACTATGGCTACACCTTC. It specifies CSASWQGNYGYTF.

The chain links TRBV24-1 to TRBJ2-3; TRBD2 agrees at 7 bases. The V gene end was trimmed by 3 bases and the J gene end by 4 bases; junction bases not matched to a gene: 6. The germline CDR1 and CDR2 sequences are KGHDR and SFDVKD. The CDR3 runs to 15 residues. CDR3 amino acids: CATSDPTSFADTQYF. The CDR3 nucleotides are TGTGCCACCAGTGATCCGACTAGCTTTGCAGATACGCAGTATTTT.

This clone was counted a single time. This chain uses TRBV6-6 with TRBJ2-2; 8 positions agree with TRBD1. The CDR3 spans 15 residues. J gave up 4 bases and V 6 bases, and 7 bases lay outside the gene matches. The germline V gene has CDR1 MNHNY and CDR2 SVGAGI (reference sequence). CDR3 bases: TGTGCCAGCAGGAAAAAGACAGGGGCCACCGGGGAGCTGTTTTTT. Protein: CASRKKTGATGELFF.

The rearrangement joins TRBV18 to TRBJ2-7; 9 bases agree with TRBD2. CDR1 and CDR2 (germline): KGHSH, LQKENI. The CDR3 length is 15 residues. V was clipped by 4 bases and J by 1 base; unmatched bases: 5. Here the CDR3 DNA reads TGTGCCAGCTCACTAGGGACTAGCCGGTCCTACGAGCAGTACTTC. This encodes CASSLGTSRSYEQYF. The full variable domain, its missing parts supplied by reference TRBV18 and TRBJ2-7, is NAGVMQNPRHLVRRRGQEARLRCSPMKGHSHVYWYRQLPEEGLKFMVYLQKENIIDESGMPKERFSAEFPKEGPSILRIQQVVRGDSAAYFCASSLGTSRSYEQYFGPGTRLTVT.

The J gene is TRBJ2-7, the V gene TRBV5-1, with a tentative D call TRBD1 (6 bases). This CDR3 spans 12 amino acids. V lost 3 bases and J 6 bases, leaving 10 bases between the germline ends. Germline assignment: CDR1 SGHRS and CDR2 YFSETQ. As DNA, the CDR3 is TGCGCCAGCAGCTCGACAGGCACCGAGCAGTACTTC. Its protein is CASSSTGTEQYF.

The V gene is TRBV5-4, the J gene TRBJ1-2, with TRBD1 identical over 8 bases. Germline V lookup: CDR1 SGHNT, CDR2 YYREEE (reference sequence). After removal of 4 bases from V and 6 bases from J, the junction contained 8 bases not matched to a gene. The CDR3 totals 14 residues. The DNA of the CDR3 is TGTGCCAGCAGCGTTCCGGACAGGGATGATGGCTACACCTTC. This encodes CASSVPDRDDGYTF.